This TCR beta chain originates from a study of CDR3 diversity in severe acne (dated by TCRdb to between 2017 and 2020). Measured from the cysteine to the phenylalanine, the CDR3 is 14 residues long. Left in the record is the CDR3 DNA by itself, 42 bases read in frame from the first base. V is cut by 0 bases and J by 12 bases, and the space between the germline ends is 15 bases. CDR1 and CDR2 are read off the germline V gene (reference sequence) as LNHNV and YYDKDF. In its sample, this clonotype was seen once. The antigen it binds to is not known. Nothing much larger sits one base from this clone, and base qualities are not available. One read alone is weak evidence. The receptor library was made with PCR. Sequenced on an Illumina HiSeq 2000. Clones were called with MiXCR by TCRdb after fastp trimmed the public reads at Q25, and only in-frame beta chains were retained. Rows are unified per CDR3 protein, each entry keeping the most common DNA and genes. The sample table records more than 70,000 distinct CDR3 sequences; 49% of these occur just once. Of the sample, 11% falls within the top ten clones.

Source material: blood. The receptor was derived from a male donor with severe acne vulgaris. The rearrangement joined TRBV15 to TRBJ2-1; the D region is possibly TRBD1 or TRBD2, each matching across 5 bases. This receptor carries the CDR3 CATSRDLSRGRQFF. The DNA sequence follows: TGTGCCACCAGCAGAGATCTATCCCGGGGCAGGCAGTTCTTC.